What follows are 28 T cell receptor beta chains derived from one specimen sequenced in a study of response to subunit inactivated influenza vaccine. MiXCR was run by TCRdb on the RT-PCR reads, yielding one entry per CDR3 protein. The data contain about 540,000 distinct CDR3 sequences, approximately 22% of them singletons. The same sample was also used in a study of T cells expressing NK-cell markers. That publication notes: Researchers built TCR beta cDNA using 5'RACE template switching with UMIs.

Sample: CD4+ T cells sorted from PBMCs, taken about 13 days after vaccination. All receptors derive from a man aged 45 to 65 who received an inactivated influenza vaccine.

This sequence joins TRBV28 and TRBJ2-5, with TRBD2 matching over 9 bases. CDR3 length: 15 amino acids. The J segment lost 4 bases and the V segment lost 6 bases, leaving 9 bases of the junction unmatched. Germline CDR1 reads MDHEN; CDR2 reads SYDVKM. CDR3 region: CASSLGRGGRETQYF. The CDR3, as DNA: TGTGCCAGCAGCTTAGGGCGGGGGGGCCGAGAGACCCAGTACTTC.

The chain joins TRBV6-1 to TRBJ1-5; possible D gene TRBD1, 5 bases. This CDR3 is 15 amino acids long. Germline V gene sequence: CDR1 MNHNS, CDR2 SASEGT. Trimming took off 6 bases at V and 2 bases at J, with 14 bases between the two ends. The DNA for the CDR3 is TGTGCCAGCAGACCCGGGACGGCGGGCAATCAGCCCCAGCATTTT. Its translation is CASRPGTAGNQPQHF.

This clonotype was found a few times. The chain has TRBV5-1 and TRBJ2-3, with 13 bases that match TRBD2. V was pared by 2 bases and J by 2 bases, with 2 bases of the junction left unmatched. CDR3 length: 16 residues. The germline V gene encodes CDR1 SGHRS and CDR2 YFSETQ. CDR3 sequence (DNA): TGCGCCAGCAGCTTCGGGACTAGCGGGGCCACAGATACGCAGTATTTT. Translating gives CASSFGTSGATDTQYF.

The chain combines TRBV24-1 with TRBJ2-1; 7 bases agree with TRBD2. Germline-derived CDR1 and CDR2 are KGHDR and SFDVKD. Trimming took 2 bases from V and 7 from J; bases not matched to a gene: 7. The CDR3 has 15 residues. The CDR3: CATSDSSGPQNEQFF. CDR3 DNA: TGTGCCACCAGTGATTCTAGCGGTCCCCAAAATGAGCAGTTCTTC.

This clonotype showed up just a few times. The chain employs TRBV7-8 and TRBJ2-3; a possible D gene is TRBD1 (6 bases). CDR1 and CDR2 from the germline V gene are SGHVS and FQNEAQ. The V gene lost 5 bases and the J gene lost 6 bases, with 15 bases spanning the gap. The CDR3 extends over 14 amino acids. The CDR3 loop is CASSPLYGGDTQYF. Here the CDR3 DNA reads TGTGCCAGCAGCCCATTATATGGGGGCGATACGCAGTATTTT.

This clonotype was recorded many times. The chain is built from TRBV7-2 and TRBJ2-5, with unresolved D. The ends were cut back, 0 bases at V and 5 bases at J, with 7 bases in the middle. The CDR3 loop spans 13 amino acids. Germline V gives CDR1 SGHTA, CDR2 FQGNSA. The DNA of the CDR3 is TGTGCCAGCAGCTTAGCGCTGGGGGAGACCCAGTACTTC. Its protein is CASSLALGETQYF.

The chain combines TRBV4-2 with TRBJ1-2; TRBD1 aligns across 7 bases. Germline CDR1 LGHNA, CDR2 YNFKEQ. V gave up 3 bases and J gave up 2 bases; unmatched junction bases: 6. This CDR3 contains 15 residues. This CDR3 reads CASSQDRQGNYGYTF. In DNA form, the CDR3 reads TGTGCCAGCAGCCAGGACCGACAGGGCAACTATGGCTACACCTTC.

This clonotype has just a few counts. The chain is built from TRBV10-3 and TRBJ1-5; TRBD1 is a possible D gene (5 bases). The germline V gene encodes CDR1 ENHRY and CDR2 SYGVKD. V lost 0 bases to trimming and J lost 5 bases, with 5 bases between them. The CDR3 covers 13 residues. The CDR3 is CAISESGDQPQHF. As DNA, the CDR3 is TGTGCCATCAGTGAGTCAGGGGATCAGCCCCAGCATTTT.

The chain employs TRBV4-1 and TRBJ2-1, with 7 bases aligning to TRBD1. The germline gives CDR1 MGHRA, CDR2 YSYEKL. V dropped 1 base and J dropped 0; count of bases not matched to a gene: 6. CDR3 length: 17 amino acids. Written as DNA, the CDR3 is TGCGCCAGCAGCCAAGGGCACGCAGGGGGCTCCTACAATGAGCAGTTCTTC. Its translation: CASSQGHAGGSYNEQFF.

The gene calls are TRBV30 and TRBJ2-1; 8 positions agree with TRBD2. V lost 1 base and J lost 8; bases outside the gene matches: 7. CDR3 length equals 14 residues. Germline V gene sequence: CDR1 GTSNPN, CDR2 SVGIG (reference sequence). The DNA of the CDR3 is TGTGCCTGGAGTGCTTTAGCGGGGATGTATGAGCAGTTCTTC. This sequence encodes CAWSALAGMYEQFF.

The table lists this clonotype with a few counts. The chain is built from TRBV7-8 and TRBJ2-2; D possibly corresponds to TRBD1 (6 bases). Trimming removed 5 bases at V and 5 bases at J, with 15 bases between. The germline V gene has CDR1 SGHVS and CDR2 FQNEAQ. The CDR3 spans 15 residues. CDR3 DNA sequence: TGTGCCAGCAGCCCAGGGGCCGAAACAACCGGGGAGCTGTTTTTT. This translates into CASSPGAETTGELFF.

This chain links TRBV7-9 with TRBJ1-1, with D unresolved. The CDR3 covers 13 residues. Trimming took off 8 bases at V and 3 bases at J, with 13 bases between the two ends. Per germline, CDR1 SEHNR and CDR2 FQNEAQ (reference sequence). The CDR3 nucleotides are TGTGCCAGCGGCTCGGTAGCAGACACTGAAGCTTTCTTT. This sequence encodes CASGSVADTEAFF.

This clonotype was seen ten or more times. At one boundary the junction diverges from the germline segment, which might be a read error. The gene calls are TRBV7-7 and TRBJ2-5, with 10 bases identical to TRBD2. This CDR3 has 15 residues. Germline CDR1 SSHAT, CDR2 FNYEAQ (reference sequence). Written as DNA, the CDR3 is TGTGCTAGCAGCTTAGGACTAGCGGTCCAAGAGACCCAGTACTTC. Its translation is CASSLGLAVQETQYF.

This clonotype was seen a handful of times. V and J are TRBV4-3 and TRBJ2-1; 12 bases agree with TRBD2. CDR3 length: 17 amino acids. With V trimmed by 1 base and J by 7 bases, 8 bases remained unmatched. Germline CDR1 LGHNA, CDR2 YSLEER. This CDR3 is CASSQGYLAGGPNEQFF. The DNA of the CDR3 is TGCGCCAGCAGCCAAGGTTACCTAGCGGGGGGGCCTAATGAGCAGTTCTTC.

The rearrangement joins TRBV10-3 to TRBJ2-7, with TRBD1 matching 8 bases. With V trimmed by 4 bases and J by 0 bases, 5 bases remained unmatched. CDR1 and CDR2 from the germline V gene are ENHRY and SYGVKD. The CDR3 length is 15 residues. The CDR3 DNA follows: TGTGCCATCAGTGGGAACAGGGGGACCTCCTACGAGCAGTACTTC. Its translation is CAISGNRGTSYEQYF.

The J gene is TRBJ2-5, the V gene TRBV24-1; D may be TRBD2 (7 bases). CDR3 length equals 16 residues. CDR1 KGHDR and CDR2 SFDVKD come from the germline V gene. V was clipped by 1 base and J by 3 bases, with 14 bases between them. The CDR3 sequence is CATSDFRAGAKETQYF. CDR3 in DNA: TGTGCCACCAGTGATTTTAGGGCGGGGGCGAAAGAGACCCAGTACTTC.

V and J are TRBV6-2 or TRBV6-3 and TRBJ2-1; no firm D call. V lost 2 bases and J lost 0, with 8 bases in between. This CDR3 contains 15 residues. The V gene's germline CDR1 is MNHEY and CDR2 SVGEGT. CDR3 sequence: CASSYRWSSYNEQFF. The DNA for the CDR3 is TGTGCCAGCAGTTACCGGTGGAGCTCCTACAATGAGCAGTTCTTC.

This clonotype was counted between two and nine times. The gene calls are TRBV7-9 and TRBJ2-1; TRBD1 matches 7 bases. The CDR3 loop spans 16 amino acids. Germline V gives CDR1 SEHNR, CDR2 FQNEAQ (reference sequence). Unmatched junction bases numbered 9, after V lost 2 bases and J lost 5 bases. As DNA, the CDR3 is TGTGCCAGCAGCTTACGGGCACTACAGGGGAACAATGAGCAGTTCTTC. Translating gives CASSLRALQGNNEQFF.

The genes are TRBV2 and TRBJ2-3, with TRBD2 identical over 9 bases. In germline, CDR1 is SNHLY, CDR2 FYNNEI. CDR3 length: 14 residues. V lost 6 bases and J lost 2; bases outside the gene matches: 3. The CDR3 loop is CASRGGGVTDTQYF. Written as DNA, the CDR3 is TGTGCCAGCAGGGGCGGGGGGGTCACAGATACGCAGTATTTT.

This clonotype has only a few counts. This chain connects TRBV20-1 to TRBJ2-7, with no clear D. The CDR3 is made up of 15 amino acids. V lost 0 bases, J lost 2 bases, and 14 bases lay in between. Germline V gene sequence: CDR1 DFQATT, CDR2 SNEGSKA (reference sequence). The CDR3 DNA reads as TGCAGTGCTAGAGATCTACCCGGACCCACCTACGAGCAGTACTTC. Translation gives CSARDLPGPTYEQYF.

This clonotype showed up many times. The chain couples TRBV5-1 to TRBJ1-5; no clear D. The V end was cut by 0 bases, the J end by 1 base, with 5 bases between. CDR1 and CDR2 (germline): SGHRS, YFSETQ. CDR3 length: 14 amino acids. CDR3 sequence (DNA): TGCGCCAGCAGCTTGGACGGGAGCAATCAGCCCCAGCATTTT. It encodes CASSLDGSNQPQHF.

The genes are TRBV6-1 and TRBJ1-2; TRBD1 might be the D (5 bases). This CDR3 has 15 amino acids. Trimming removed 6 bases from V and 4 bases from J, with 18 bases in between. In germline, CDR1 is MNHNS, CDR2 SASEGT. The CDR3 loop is CASSVAEGAFYGYTF. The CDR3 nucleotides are TGTGCCAGCAGCGTGGCTGAAGGGGCATTCTATGGCTACACCTTC.

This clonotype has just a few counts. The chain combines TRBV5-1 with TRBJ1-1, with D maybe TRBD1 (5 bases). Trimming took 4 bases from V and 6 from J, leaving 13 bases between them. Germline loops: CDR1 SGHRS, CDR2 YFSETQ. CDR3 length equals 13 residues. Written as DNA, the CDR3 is TGCGCCAGCAGCGCCGGGGCCGGGGCTGAAGCTTTCTTT. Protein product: CASSAGAGAEAFF.

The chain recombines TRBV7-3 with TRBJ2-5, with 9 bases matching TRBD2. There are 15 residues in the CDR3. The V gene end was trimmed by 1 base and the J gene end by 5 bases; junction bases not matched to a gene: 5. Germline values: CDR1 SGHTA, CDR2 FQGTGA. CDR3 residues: CASSLSGGRGETQYF. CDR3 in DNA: TGTGCCAGCAGCTTAAGTGGCGGGAGGGGGGAGACCCAGTACTTC.

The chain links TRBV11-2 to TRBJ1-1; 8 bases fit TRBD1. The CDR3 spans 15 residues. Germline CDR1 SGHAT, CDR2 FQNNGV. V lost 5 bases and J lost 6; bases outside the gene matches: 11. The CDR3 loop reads CASSPRTGPGAEAFF. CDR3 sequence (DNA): TGTGCCAGCAGCCCACGGACAGGGCCGGGGGCTGAAGCTTTCTTT.

The chain's CDR3 is CASSNDRGNSPLHF. Written as DNA, the CDR3 is TGTGCCAGCAGCAATGACAGGGGGAATTCACCCCTCCACTTT. The chain has TRBV7-8 and TRBJ1-6; 9 nucleotides align to TRBD1. CDR3 size: 14 residues. The ends lost 5 bases at V and 7 bases at J; junction bases unmatched: 3. Germline V CDR1 and CDR2: SGHVS, FQNEAQ.

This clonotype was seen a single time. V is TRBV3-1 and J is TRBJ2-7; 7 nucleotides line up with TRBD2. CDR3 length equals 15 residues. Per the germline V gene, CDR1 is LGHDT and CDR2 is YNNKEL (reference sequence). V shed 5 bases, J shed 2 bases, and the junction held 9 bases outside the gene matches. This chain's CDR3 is CASSSGGSGAYEQYF. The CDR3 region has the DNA TGTGCCAGCAGCTCTGGCGGGAGTGGGGCCTACGAGCAGTACTTC.

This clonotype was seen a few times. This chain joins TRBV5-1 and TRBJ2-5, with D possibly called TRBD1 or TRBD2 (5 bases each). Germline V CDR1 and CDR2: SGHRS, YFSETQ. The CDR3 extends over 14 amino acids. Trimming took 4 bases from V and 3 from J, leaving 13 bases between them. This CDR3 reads CASSPGAAKETQYF. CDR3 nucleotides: TGCGCCAGCAGCCCCGGGGCTGCGAAAGAGACCCAGTACTTC.